This TCR beta chain is from a study of T cell responses to AZD1222 COVID-19 vaccine. Profiled with immunoSEQ multiplex PCR; TCRdb holds only in-frame clones, not every one. The sample gives tens of thousands of clones, roughly 90% of which show up once; 11% is in the top ten. Comment on this clone: Its target is not known.

General observations from the study: At baseline, seropositivity was found in only 5 to 7 AZD1222 recipients. Unmutated variant regions are reportedly the target of nearly half of TCRs that are spike-specific. Most donors were white British and more were female, and clonal diversity was possibly underestimated. In all cases, repertoires were sampled only after the peak T cell response.

From germline, CDR1 is WNHNN and CDR2 SYGVQD (reference sequence). After removal of 7 bases from V and 6 bases from J, the junction contained 5 bases not matched to a gene. This CDR3 is built from 12 residues. This receptor was identified in an adult in good health. The sequencing used peripheral blood, collected on day 0 of AZD1222 vaccination. The chain combines TRBV10-1 with TRBJ2-7; 8 bases map to TRBD1. CDR3 DNA sequence: TGCGCCAGCATCGGGACAGGCGCCGAGCAGTACGTC. Translated: CASIGTGAEQYV.